These 9 T cell receptor beta chains were all obtained from the same sample, sequenced in a study of blood T cell repertoires in COVID-19. The repertoire was sequenced with immunoSEQ multiplex PCR; TCRdb's copy has only in-frame clones and lacks some. Of 100,000 or so clones listed, approximately 89% are singletons. Sequenced sample: peripheral blood. All receptors come from a man aged 55 to 70 with acute or convalescent COVID-19.

The genes are TRBV5-1 and TRBJ2-2, with D perhaps TRBD2 (6 bases). Trimming shortened V by 0 bases and J by 4 bases, and 10 bases separated the two germline ends. The CDR3 extends over 15 amino acids. Germline V lookup: CDR1 SGHRS, CDR2 YFSETQ. The CDR3: CASSLAGVATGELFF. CDR3 in DNA: TGCGCCAGCAGCTTGGCGGGAGTGGCCACCGGGGAGCTGTTTTTT.

The genes are TRBV19 and TRBJ1-2; TRBD1 agrees at 7 bases. CDR1 LNHDA and CDR2 SQIVND come from the germline V gene (reference sequence). CDR3 length: 13 residues. V was clipped by 1 base and J by 14 bases; unmatched bases: 10. In nucleotides, the CDR3 is TGTGCCAGTAGTATAGGTGACAGGGCGAGGATTACCTTC. It translates to CASSIGDRARITF.

The chain recombines TRBV27 with TRBJ2-1, with a weak D call TRBD1 (5 bases). V lost 7 bases and J 9 bases, leaving 16 bases between the germline ends. CDR1 is MNHEY, CDR2 SMNVEV, per germline (reference sequence). The CDR3 totals 13 residues. The CDR3 reads CASTPQGFSEQFF. CDR3 nucleotide sequence: TGTGCCAGCACCCCTCAGGGTTTTAGTGAGCAGTTCTTC.

The chain couples TRBV2 to TRBJ2-1, with 7 positions matching TRBD2. The germline V gene has CDR1 SNHLY and CDR2 FYNNEI. V was clipped by 4 bases and J by 3 bases; unmatched bases: 12. The CDR3 extends over 17 amino acids. The CDR3 is CASSGGLGSQSYNEQFF. DNA of the CDR3: TGTGCCAGCAGTGGTGGACTAGGATCCCAAAGCTACAATGAGCAGTTCTTC.

As to this clone: An end of the junction differs from the germline gene, which may be a read error. The DNA of the CDR3 is TGTGCCAGCAGTGACTCCGGGACTACTCCTACCCAGTACTTC. Protein: CASSDSGTTPTQYF. The chain employs TRBV6-5 and TRBJ2-5, with 7 nucleotides matching TRBD2. Germline CDR1 MNHEY, CDR2 SVGAGI. The CDR3 length is 14 residues.

The genes are TRBV5-8 and TRBJ2-7; TRBD2 matches 14 bases. The CDR3 sequence is 16 residues long. V was pared by 4 bases and J by 3 bases, with 6 bases of the junction left unmatched. Germline values: CDR1 SGHTS, CDR2 YDEGEE. The CDR3 is CASSRLAGGSRYEQYV. CDR3 DNA: TGTGCCAGCAGCAGACTAGCGGGAGGGTCCCGCTACGAGCAGTACGTC.

This chain uses TRBV6-5 with TRBJ2-1, with D possibly being TRBD1 (6 bases). Between the trimmed V and J ends, which lost 7 bases and 7 bases, there was a span of 11 bases. The CDR3 contains 12 residues. The V gene's germline CDR1 is MNHEY and CDR2 SVGAGI. CDR3: CASTDRINEQFF. The DNA for the CDR3 is TGTGCCAGCACCGACAGGATAAATGAGCAGTTCTTC.

The chain couples TRBV19 to TRBJ1-1; D gene unclear. This CDR3 contains 14 residues. Between the trimmed V and J ends, which lost 1 base and 11 bases, there was a span of 17 bases. Per germline, CDR1 LNHDA and CDR2 SQIVND (reference sequence). This CDR3 is CASSIALDLGGAFF. The CDR3 DNA is TGTGCCAGTAGTATAGCGTTGGACCTCGGCGGGGCTTTCTTT.

The chain links TRBV6-5 to TRBJ1-5, with 7 positions matching TRBD1. Germline V gives CDR1 MNHEY, CDR2 SVGAGI. Trimming cost V 6 bases and J 4 bases; bases outside gene matches: 9. The length of the CDR3 is 15 residues. The CDR3 DNA is TGTGCCAGCAGAACCTGGACAGGTAGGAATCAGCCCCAGCATTTT. Its translation is CASRTWTGRNQPQHF.